This is a list of T cell receptor beta chains from one sample in a study of T cells in localized non-small cell lung cancer. Profiled with immunoSEQ multiplex PCR; TCRdb holds only in-frame clones, not every one. The table shows roughly 26,000 clones, with about 84% occurring only once. The sample here was peripheral blood, taken before any cancer treatment. Receptors were obtained from a man aged 35 to 69 with stage III squamous cell lung carcinoma. CDR3s include the opening cysteine and the closing phenylalanine or tryptophan. Fields, in order: CDR3 DNA, CDR3 protein, D gene, J gene, V gene, CDR3 length, clone size. D genes are given only for firm matches. Clone sizes are given selectively: once, few, many, or a class where the clone is expanded.

TGTGCCAGCAGCTTAGCAGGGGAGGGGGACATTCAGTACTTC | CASSLAGEGDIQYF | NA | TRBJ2-4 | TRBV7-6 | 14 | NA
TGTGCCAGCAGTCCGGGGCAAATGAACACCGGGGAGCTGTTTTTT | CASSPGQMNTGELFF | NA | TRBJ2-2 | TRBV7-8 | 15 | NA
TGTGCCAGCAGCCATATCAGGGTCGATGGCTACACCTTC | CASSHIRVDGYTF | NA | TRBJ1-2 | TRBV14 | 13 | once
TGTGCCAGCAGCCCAACAGGGGCGAACACCGGGGAGCTGTTTTTT | CASSPTGANTGELFF | TRBD1 | TRBJ2-2 | TRBV11-3 | 15 | NA
TGTGCCAGCTCTCCTATTCCGGCGAACACCGGGGAGCTGTTTTTT | CASSPIPANTGELFF | NA | TRBJ2-2 | TRBV18 | 15 | once
TGTGCCAGCAGCTGGTCCGGGACAGGGTCTGGGGCCAACGTTCTGACTTTC | CASSWSGTGSGANVLTF | TRBD1 | TRBJ2-6 | TRBV7-3 | 17 | NA
TGTGCCAGCAGTGACTCGCCGCAAGGGACTAGCGGGAGTGGGGATGAGCAGTTCTTC | CASSDSPQGTSGSGDEQFF | TRBD2 | TRBJ2-1 | TRBV6-4 | 19 | once
TGTGCCAGCGCTCGGCGGGTTCAAGAGACCCAGTACTTC | CASARRVQETQYF | NA | TRBJ2-5 | TRBV27 | 13 | few
TGTGCCAGCAGGCCTCTTGCCCTTTACAATCAGCCCCAGCATTTT | CASRPLALYNQPQHF | NA | TRBJ1-5 | TRBV5-8 | 15 | few
TGTGCCAGCAGCTCAGACTACACTGAAGCTTTCTTT | CASSSDYTEAFF | NA | TRBJ1-1 | TRBV7-8 | 12 | NA